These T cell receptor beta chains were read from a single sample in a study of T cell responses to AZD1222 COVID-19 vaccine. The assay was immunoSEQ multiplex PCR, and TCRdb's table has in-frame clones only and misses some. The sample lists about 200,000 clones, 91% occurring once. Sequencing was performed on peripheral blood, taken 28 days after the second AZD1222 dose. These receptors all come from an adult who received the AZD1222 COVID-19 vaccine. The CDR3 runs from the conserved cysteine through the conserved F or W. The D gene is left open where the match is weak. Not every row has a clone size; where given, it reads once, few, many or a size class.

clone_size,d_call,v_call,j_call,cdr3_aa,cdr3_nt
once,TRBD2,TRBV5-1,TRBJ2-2,CASSSGGGTSNTGELFF,TGCGCCAGCAGCTCTGGAGGGGGGACTAGCAACACCGGGGAGCTGTTTTTT
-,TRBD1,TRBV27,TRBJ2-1,CASSPGQWLDNEQFF,TGTGCCAGCAGTCCGGGACAGTGGCTGGACAATGAGCAGTTCTTC
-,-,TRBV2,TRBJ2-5,CASSARRDPRGETQYF,TGTGCCAGCAGTGCTAGGAGGGATCCTAGGGGGGAGACCCAGTACTTC
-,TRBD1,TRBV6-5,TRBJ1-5,CASSRDSRNQPQHF,TGTGCCAGCAGCAGGGACAGCCGCAATCAGCCCCAGCATTTT
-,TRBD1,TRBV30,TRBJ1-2,CAWSVGQSSNYGYTF,TGTGCCTGGAGTGTGGGACAGTCCTCTAACTATGGCTACACCTTC
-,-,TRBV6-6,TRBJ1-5,CASSYSRTSSNQPQHF,TGTGCCAGCAGTTACTCCAGGACCAGTAGCAATCAGCCCCAGCATTTT
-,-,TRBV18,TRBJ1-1,CASSPSSTEAFF,TGTGCCAGCTCACCCTCCAGCACTGAAGCTTTCTTT
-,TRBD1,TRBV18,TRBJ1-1,CASSPRLQGRGTEAFF,TGTGCCAGCTCACCCAGGCTACAGGGGAGGGGGACTGAAGCTTTCTTT
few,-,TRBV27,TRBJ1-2,CASSLSSHSYGYTF,TGTGCCAGCAGTTTATCGTCGCACAGCTATGGCTACACCTTC
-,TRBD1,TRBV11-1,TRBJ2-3,CASSLTGANTQYF,TGTGCCAGCAGCTTAACAGGGGCGAATACGCAGTATTTT
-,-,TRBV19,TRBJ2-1,CASSPTSSVYNEQFF,TGTGCCAGTAGCCCAACTAGCAGCGTCTACAATGAGCAGTTCTTC
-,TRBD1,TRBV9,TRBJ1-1,CASSVAQGGNTEAFF,TGTGCCAGCAGCGTAGCCCAGGGGGGAAACACTGAAGCTTTCTTT
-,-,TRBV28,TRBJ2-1,CASIETGQYYNEQFF,TGTGCCAGCATCGAAACCGGGCAATACTACAATGAGCAGTTCTTC
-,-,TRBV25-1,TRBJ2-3,CASRAGDTQYF,TGTGCCAGCAGGGCTGGGGATACGCAGTATTTT
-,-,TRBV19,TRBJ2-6,CASRGKGSGANVLTF,TGTGCCAGTAGAGGAAAGGGCTCCGGGGCCAACGTCCTGACTTTC
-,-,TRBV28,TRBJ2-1,CASRTPGSAYNEQFF,TGTGCCAGCAGAACCCCGGGGTCCGCCTACAATGAGCAGTTCTTC
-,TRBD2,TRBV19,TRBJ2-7,CASSIDRGSGRVKYF,TGTGCCAGTAGTATAGATCGAGGTAGCGGGAGGGTTAAGTACTTC
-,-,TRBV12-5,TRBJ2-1,CASGLGGNYNEQFF,TGTGCTAGTGGCCTAGGGGGTAACTACAATGAGCAGTTCTTC
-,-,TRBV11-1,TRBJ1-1,CASSLFGGGNTEAFF,TGTGCCAGCAGCTTATTCGGGGGAGGGAACACTGAAGCTTTCTTT
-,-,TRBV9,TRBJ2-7,CASSSSTGYEQYF,TGTGCCAGCAGCTCCTCGACCGGCTACGAGCAGTACTTC
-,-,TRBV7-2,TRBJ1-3,CASSLVRGVGNTIYF,TGTGCCAGCAGCTTGGTCCGGGGTGTGGGAAACACCATATATTTT
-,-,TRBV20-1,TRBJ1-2,CSASLGMGRRNYGYTF,TGCAGTGCTAGTTTGGGGATGGGGAGACGAAACTATGGCTACACCTTC
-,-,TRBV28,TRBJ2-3,CASVGERSTDTQYF,TGTGCCAGCGTGGGGGAGCGAAGCACAGATACGCAGTATTTT
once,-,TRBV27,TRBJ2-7,CASSVQGTYEQYF,TGTGCCAGCAGTGTCCAGGGAACGTACGAGCAGTACTTC
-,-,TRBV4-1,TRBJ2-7,CASSQVNSEQYF,TGCGCCAGCAGCCAAGTGAACTCCGAGCAGTACTTC
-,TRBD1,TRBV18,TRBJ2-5,CASSSIGQGLQETQYF,TGTGCCAGCTCAAGTATCGGACAGGGACTCCAAGAGACCCAGTACTTC
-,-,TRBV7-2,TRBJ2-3,CASSLGRGFSGGTQYF,TGTGCCAGCAGCTTAGGCAGGGGCTTCTCAGGAGGTACGCAGTATTTT
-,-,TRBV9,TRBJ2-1,CASSGLATSYNEQFF,TGTGCCAGCAGCGGGCTAGCTACCTCCTACAATGAGCAGTTCTTC
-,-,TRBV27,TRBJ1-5,CASSLLGAQPQHF,TGTGCCAGCAGTTTACTGGGGGCACAGCCCCAGCATTTT
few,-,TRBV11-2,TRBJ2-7,CASSLGRGGTYEQYF,TGTGCCAGCAGCTTAGGGCGGGGTGGCACCTACGAGCAGTACTTC
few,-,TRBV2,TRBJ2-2,CASSEWRLTGELFF,TGTGCCAGCAGTGAATGGCGGCTCACCGGGGAGCTGTTTTTT
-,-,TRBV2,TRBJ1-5,CASRRVGLQPQHF,TGTGCCAGCAGGAGGGTGGGGCTTCAGCCCCAGCATTTT
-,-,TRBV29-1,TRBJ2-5,CSVDRLSRETQYF,TGCAGCGTCGACAGGTTGTCTAGGGAGACCCAGTACTTC
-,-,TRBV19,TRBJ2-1,CASSIRGDRRDNEQFF,TGTGCCAGTAGTATACGGGGGGACAGGAGAGACAATGAGCAGTTCTTC
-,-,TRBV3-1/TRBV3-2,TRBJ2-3,CASSPRGLAGTDTQYF,TGTGCCAGCAGCCCCAGAGGTCTAGCAGGCACAGATACGCAGTATTTT
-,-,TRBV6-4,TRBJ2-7,CASSDSLGVYEQYF,TGTGCCAGCAGTGACTCACTGGGAGTGTACGAGCAGTACTTC
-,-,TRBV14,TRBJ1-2,CASSQLGSNGYTF,TGTGCCAGCAGCCAGTTAGGGTCAAATGGCTACACCTTC
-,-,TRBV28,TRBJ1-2,CASSLEQINYGYTF,TGTGCCAGCAGTTTGGAGCAAATTAACTATGGCTACACCTTC